Each of the 14 T cell receptor beta chains below was sequenced from the same sample in a study of OX40 agonist ivuxolimab in advanced cancers. Profiling relied on immunoSEQ multiplex PCR, and the TCRdb table lists in-frame clones only, not all of them. This sample has approximately 40,000 clones, with 82% found just once. This sample comprised CD4+ or CD8+ T cells sorted from blood, obtained in a trial of the OX40 agonist ivuxolimab. These receptors were obtained from an adult with an advanced solid tumor such as melanoma, head and neck, liver or kidney cancer.

The V call is TRBV7-2, the J call TRBJ2-7; D is uncertain. There are 13 residues in the CDR3. Germline CDR1 and CDR2: SGHTA and FQGNSA. V was pared by 5 bases and J by 3 bases, with 11 bases between. The CDR3 DNA reads as TGTGCCAGCAGCCCGCCCAACGACTACGAGCAGTACTTC. Protein product: CASSPPNDYEQYF.

CDR3 sequence reads: CSVNVAGGPNEQFF. In DNA form, the CDR3 reads TGCAGCGTTAATGTAGCGGGAGGGCCTAATGAGCAGTTCTTC. The chain combines TRBV29-1 with TRBJ2-1, with 11 bases lining up with TRBD2. Per the germline V gene, CDR1 is SQVTM and CDR2 is ANQGSEA. The junction had 7 bases not matched to a gene; V was cut back by 5 bases and J by 7 bases. The length of the CDR3 is 14 residues.

Here the CDR3 reads CASSRDSPSGYTF. CDR3 nucleotide sequence: TGTGCCAGCAGCCGGGACAGCCCTTCTGGCTACACCTTC. The chain joins TRBV5-6 to TRBJ1-2; 7 bases map to TRBD1. The junction had 7 bases not matched to a gene; V was cut back by 4 bases and J by 7 bases. Germline lookup yields CDR1 SGHDT and CDR2 YYEEEE. This CDR3 is 13 amino acids long.

This sequence joins TRBV19 and TRBJ1-1, with TRBD1 matching over 12 bases. After removal of 6 bases from V and 4 bases from J, the junction contained 6 bases not matched to a gene. Germline lookup yields CDR1 LNHDA and CDR2 SQIVND (reference sequence). CDR3 length: 15 amino acids. CDR3 region: CASSPEGQGATEAFF. The CDR3, as DNA: TGTGCCAGTAGCCCAGAGGGACAGGGGGCCACTGAAGCTTTCTTT.

This chain links TRBV5-1 with TRBJ1-2, with D tentatively TRBD1 (6 bases). The CDR3 consists of 13 residues. V gave up 7 bases and J gave up 2 bases, with 12 bases separating them. Germline V gives CDR1 SGHRS, CDR2 YFSETQ. The CDR3 DNA follows: TGCGCCAGCGCAACCCAGGGGAACTATGGCTACACCTTC. Amino acid sequence: CASATQGNYGYTF.

V gene TRBV5-6 combines with J gene TRBJ2-1; no clear D gene. Trimming stripped 0 bases from V and 5 bases from J, with 0 bases between. Germline values: CDR1 SGHDT, CDR2 YYEEEE. The length of the CDR3 is 11 residues. The CDR3: CASSLDNEQFF. CDR3 nucleotides: TGTGCCAGCAGCTTGGACAATGAGCAGTTCTTC.

V gene TRBV19 combines with J gene TRBJ2-1; 11 nucleotides line up with TRBD2. Germline-derived CDR1 and CDR2 are LNHDA and SQIVND (reference sequence). V was clipped by 7 bases and J by 12 bases; unmatched bases: 14. The CDR3 length is 15 residues. This chain's CDR3 is CASNPTLAGGTGQFF. CDR3 nucleotide sequence: TGTGCCAGTAATCCCACTTTAGCGGGAGGGACGGGGCAGTTCTTC.

CDR3 in DNA: TGCGCCAGCAGTGACGCAGTCGGCTATCCTTTATCCTACGAGCAGTACTTC. The encoded protein is CASSDAVGYPLSYEQYF. V is TRBV10-2 and J is TRBJ2-7, with D unclear. The V end was cut by 3 bases, the J end by 1 base, with 19 bases between. Germline V gene lookup returns CDR1 WSHSY and CDR2 SAAADI. There are 17 residues in the CDR3.

This rearrangement joins TRBV7-2 to TRBJ2-7; D ambiguous. The CDR3 length is 14 residues. V was clipped by 4 bases and J by 4 bases, with 14 bases between them. Germline assignment: CDR1 SGHTA and CDR2 FQGNSA. The CDR3 loop reads CASSSRLALYEQYF. DNA for the CDR3: TGTGCCAGCAGCTCACGACTGGCCCTTTACGAGCAGTACTTC.

J is TRBJ2-7 and V is TRBV4-3; possibly TRBD1 for D (5 bases). The CDR3 is 14 residues long. With 3 bases removed from V and 2 bases from J, the gap between germline ends came to 11 bases. Germline V CDR1 and CDR2: LGHNA, YSLEER. The CDR3 region is CASSQGTGPYEQYF. CDR3 bases: TGCGCCAGCAGCCAGGGCACAGGTCCCTACGAGCAGTACTTC.

V usage is TRBV9 and J usage is TRBJ2-2; perhaps TRBD2 as D (5 bases). Trimming cost V 0 bases and J 5 bases, with 8 bases left between them. CDR3 length: 14 amino acids. Germline loops: CDR1 SGDLS, CDR2 YYNGEE. CDR3: CASSVAGSTGELFF. CDR3 in DNA: TGTGCCAGCAGCGTAGCGGGAAGTACCGGGGAGCTGTTTTTT.

The chain combines TRBV11-2 with TRBJ2-1; 14 positions agree with TRBD2. Germline values: CDR1 SGHAT, CDR2 FQNNGV. V shed 5 bases and J 5 bases; nucleotides not matched to a gene: 8. There are 17 residues in the CDR3. The CDR3 loop is CASSPTSGRGDDNEQFF. CDR3 DNA sequence: TGTGCCAGCAGCCCGACTAGCGGGAGGGGTGATGACAATGAGCAGTTCTTC.

In this sample, this clone turned up once. The rearrangement joins TRBV9 to TRBJ1-3, with unresolved D. Between the trimmed V and J ends, which lost 7 bases and 0 bases, there was a span of 14 bases. This CDR3 contains 15 residues. Germline values: CDR1 SGDLS, CDR2 YYNGEE. The CDR3 DNA is TGTGCCAGCGGTCCCGGCGTAAACTCTGGAAACACCATATATTTT. Translating gives CASGPGVNSGNTIYF.

The rearrangement uses TRBV19 and TRBJ2-3; 7 bases match TRBD2. After removal of 3 bases from V and 2 bases from J, the junction contained 5 bases not matched to a gene. This CDR3 has 15 amino acids. The germline V gene encodes CDR1 LNHDA and CDR2 SQIVND (reference sequence). CDR3 protein: CASSIGTTNTDTQYF. The CDR3 DNA reads as TGTGCCAGTAGTATCGGGACTACCAACACAGATACGCAGTATTTT.